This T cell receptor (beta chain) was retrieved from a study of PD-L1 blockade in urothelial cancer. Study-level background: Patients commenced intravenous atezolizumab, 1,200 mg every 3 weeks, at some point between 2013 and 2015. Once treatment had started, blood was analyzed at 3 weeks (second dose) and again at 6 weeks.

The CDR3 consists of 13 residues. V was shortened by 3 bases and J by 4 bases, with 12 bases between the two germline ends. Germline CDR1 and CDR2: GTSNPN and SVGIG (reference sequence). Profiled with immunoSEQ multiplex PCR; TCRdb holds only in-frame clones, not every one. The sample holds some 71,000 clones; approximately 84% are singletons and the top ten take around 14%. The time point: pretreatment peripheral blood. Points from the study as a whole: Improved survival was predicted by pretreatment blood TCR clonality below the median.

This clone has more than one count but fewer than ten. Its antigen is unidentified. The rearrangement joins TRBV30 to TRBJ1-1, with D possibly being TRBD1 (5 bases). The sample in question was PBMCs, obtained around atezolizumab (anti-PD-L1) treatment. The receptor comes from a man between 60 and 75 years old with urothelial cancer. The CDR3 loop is CAWRINGGTEAFF. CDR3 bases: TGTGCCTGGAGGATTAACGGGGGCACTGAAGCTTTCTTT.